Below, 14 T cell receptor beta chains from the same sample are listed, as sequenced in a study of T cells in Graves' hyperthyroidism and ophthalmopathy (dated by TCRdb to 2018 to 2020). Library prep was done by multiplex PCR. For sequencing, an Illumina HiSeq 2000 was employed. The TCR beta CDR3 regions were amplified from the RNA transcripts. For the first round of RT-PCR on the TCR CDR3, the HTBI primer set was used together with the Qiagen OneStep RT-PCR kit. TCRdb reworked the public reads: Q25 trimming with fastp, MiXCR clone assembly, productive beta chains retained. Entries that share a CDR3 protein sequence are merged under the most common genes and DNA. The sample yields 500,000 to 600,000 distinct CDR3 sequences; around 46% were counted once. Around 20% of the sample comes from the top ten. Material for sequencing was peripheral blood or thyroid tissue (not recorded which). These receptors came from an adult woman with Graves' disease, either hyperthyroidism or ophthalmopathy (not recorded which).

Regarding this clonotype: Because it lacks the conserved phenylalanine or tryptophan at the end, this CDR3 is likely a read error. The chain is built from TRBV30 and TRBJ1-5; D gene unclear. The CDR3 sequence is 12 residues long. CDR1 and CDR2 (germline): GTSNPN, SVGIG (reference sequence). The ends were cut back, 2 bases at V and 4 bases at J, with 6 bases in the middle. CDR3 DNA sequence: TGTGCCTGGAGTAGGCCGAATCAGCCCCAGCATTGT. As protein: CAWSRPNQPQHC.

In DNA, the CDR3 is TGTGCCAGCAGCTTAAAGTTGGGGGGAACTGAAGCTTTCTTT. Its translation is CASSLKLGGTEAFF. The chain uses TRBV7-9 and TRBJ1-1; weak D call: TRBD1 (5 bases). Germline-derived CDR1 and CDR2 are SEHNR and FQNEAQ (reference sequence). V was trimmed by 2 bases and J by 5 bases, leaving 12 bases between them. The CDR3 runs to 14 residues. Supplemented by reference TRBV7-9 and TRBJ1-1, the full variable domain reads DTGVSQNPRHKITKRGQNVTFRCDPISEHNRLYWYRQTLGQGPEFLTYFQNEAQLEKSRLLSDRFSAERPKGSFSTLEIQRTEQGDSAMYLCASSLKLGGTEAFFGQGTRLTVV.

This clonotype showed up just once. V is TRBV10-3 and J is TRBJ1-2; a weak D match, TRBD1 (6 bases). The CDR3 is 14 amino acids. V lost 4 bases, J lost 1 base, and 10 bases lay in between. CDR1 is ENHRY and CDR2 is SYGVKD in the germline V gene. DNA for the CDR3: TGTGCCATCAGTGCGGTGGACAGTAACTATGGCTACACCTTC. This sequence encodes CAISAVDSNYGYTF.

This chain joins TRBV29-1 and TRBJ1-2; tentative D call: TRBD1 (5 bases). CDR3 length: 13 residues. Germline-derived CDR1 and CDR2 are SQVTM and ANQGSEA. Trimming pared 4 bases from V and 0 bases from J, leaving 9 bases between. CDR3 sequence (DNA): TGCAGCGTTGTAAGGGGAACTAACTATGGCTACACCTTC. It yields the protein CSVVRGTNYGYTF.

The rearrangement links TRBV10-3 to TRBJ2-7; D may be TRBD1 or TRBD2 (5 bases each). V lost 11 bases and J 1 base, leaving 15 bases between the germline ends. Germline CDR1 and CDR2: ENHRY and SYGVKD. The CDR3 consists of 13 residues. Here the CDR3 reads CASQRDGSYEQYF. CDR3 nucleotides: TGTGCCTCCCAGAGGGACGGGTCCTACGAGCAGTACTTC.

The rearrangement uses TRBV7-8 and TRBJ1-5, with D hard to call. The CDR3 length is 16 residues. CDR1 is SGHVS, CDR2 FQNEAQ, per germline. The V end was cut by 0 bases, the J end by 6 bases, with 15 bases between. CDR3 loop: CASSLASAVGGQPQHF. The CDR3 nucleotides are TGTGCCAGCAGCTTAGCGTCAGCAGTTGGCGGTCAGCCCCAGCATTTT.

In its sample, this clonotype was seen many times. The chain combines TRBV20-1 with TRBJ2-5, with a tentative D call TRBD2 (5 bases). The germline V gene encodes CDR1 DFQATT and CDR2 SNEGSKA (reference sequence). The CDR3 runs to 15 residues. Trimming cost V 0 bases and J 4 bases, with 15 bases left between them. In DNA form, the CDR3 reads TGCAGTGCTAGAGATATGACGTTCGCGGGAGAGACCCAGTACTTC. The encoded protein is CSARDMTFAGETQYF.

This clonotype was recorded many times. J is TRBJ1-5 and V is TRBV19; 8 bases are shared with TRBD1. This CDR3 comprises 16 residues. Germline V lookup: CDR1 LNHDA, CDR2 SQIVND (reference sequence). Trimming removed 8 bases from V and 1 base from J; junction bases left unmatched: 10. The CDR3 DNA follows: TGTGCCAGTTCCGACAGGGGCGACACCAGCAATCAGCCCCAGCATTTT. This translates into CASSDRGDTSNQPQHF.

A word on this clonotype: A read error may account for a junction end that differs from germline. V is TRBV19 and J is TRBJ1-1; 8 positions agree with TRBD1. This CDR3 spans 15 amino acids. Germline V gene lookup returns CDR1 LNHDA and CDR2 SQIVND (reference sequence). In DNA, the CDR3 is TGTGCCAGCGGGACAGACAGGGGACTAAACACTGAAGCCTTCTTT. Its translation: CASGTDRGLNTEAFF.

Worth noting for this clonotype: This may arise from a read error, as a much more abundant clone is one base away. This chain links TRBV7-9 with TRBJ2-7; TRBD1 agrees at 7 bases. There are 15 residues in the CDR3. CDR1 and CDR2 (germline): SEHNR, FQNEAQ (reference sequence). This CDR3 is CASSNLTGIAYGQYF. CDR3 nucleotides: TGTGCCAGCAGCAACCTGACAGGGATCGCCTACGGGCAGTACTTC.

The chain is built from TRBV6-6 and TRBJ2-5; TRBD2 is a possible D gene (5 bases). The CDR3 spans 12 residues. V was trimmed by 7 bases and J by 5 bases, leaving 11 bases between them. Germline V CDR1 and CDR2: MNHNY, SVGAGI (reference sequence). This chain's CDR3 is CASKQTGETQYF. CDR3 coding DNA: TGTGCCAGCAAACAGACGGGGGAGACCCAGTACTTC.

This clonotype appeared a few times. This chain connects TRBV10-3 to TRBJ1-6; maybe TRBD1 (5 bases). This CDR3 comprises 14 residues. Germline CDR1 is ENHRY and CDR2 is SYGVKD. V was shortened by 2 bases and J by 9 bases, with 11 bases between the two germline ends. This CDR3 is CAISERGGPSPLHF. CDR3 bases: TGTGCCATCAGTGAGCGGGGGGGACCTTCACCCCTCCACTTT.

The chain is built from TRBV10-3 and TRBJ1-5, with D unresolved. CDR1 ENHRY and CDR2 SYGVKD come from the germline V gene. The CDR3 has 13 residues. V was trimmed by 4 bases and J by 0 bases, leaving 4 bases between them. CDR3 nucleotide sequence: TGTGCCATCAGTGTGGATAGCAATCAGCCCCAGCATTTT. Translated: CAISVDSNQPQHF.

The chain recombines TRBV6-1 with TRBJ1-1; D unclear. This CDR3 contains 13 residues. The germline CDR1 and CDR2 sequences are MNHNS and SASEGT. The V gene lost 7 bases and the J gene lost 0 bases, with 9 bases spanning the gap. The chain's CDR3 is CASMRVLNTEAFF. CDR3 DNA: TGTGCCAGCATGAGGGTTTTGAACACTGAAGCTTTCTTT.